The rows below give T cell receptor beta chains drawn from one sample of a study of T-cell reconstitution after alpha-beta-depleted transplantation in children. TCRdb re-analysed the PCR reads in MiXCR, keeping a single row per CDR3 protein. The data hold hundreds of thousands of distinct CDR3 sequences, with 8.4% observed a single time. The input for sequencing was PBMCs, mostly from graft donor cells, taken 360 days after TCRalphabeta/CD19-depleted stem cell transplant. These receptor sequences come from a male patient aged 2-15 years who had a stem cell transplant for acute myeloid leukemia, so the T cells may come from the graft donor. CDR3s leave out the opening cysteine and the closing phenylalanine or tryptophan.

V: TRBV4-2
J: TRBJ2-5
CDR3: ASSQAAVDQETQY

V: TRBV21-1
J: TRBJ2-2
CDR3: ASSNGAAVNTGELF

V: TRBV7-2
J: TRBJ2-3
CDR3: ASSLVGLGDTQY

V: TRBV9
J: TRBJ2-5
CDR3: ASSRFERVVWEETQY

V: TRBV20-1
J: TRBJ2-7
CDR3: SAKKGTSGSYEQY

V: TRBV7-2
J: TRBJ1-1
CDR3: ASSLSRDDTEAF

V: TRBV5-1
J: TRBJ1-4
CDR3: ASSSQGFGDEKLF

V: TRBV20-1
J: TRBJ2-7
CDR3: SAAPTGVNYEQY

V: TRBV11-1
J: TRBJ1-1
CDR3: ASSLAERWPTEAF

V: TRBV3-1
J: TRBJ2-1
CDR3: ASSQDLAGEGANEQF

V: TRBV28
J: TRBJ2-2
CDR3: AGGRGHGELF

V: TRBV12-3/TRBV12-4
J: TRBJ2-4
CDR3: ASSLRQGNIQY

V: TRBV5-1
J: TRBJ1-5
CDR3: ASSLDRYQPQH

V: TRBV29-1
J: TRBJ2-1
CDR3: SGGTKGEQF

V: TRBV20-1
J: TRBJ2-3
CDR3: SARAPSRIDTQY

V: TRBV3-1
J: TRBJ2-2
CDR3: ASSPILERDTGELF

V: TRBV5-1
J: TRBJ1-5
CDR3: ASSLDRNQPQH

V: TRBV29-1
J: TRBJ1-2
CDR3: SGSTVSSDYT

V: TRBV20-1
J: TRBJ2-5
CDR3: SARQGRLETQY

V: TRBV5-1
J: TRBJ2-1
CDR3: ASSLGAGDNEQF

V: TRBV18
J: TRBJ2-1
CDR3: ASSQSETSIGSYNEQF

V: TRBV15
J: TRBJ2-2
CDR3: ATSRGGGTGELF

V: TRBV20-1
J: TRBJ1-1
CDR3: SARGGTEMGDTEAF

V: TRBV12-3/TRBV12-4
J: TRBJ2-7
CDR3: ASSTSNLLEQY